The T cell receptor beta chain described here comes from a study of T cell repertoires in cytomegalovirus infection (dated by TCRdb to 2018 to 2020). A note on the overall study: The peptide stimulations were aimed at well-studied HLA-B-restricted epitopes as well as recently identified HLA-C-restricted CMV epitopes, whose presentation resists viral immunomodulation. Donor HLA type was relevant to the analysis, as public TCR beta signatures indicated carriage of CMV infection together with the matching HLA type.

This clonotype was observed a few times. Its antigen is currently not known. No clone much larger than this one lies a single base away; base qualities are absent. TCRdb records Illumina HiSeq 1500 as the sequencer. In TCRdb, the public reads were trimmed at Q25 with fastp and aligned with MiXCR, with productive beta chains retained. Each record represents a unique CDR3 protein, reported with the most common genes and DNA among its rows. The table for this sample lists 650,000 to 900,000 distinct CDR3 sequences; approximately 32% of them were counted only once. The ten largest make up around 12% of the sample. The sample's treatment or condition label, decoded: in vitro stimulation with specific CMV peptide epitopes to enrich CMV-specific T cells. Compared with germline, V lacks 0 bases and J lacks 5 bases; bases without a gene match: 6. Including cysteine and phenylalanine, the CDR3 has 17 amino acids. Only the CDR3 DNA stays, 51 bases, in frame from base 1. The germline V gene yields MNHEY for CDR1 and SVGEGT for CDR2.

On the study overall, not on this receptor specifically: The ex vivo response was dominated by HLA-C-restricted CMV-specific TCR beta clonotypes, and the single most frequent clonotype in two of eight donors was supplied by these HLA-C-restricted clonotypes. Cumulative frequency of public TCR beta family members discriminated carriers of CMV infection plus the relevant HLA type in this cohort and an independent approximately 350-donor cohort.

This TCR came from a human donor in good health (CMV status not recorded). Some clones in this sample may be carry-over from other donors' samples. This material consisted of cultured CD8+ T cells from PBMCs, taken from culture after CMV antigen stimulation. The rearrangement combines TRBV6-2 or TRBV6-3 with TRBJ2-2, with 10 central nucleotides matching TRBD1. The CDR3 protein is CASSYSRQGASTGELFF. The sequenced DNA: TGTGCCAGCAGTTACTCGAGACAGGGGGCGAGTACCGGGGAGCTGTTTTTT.